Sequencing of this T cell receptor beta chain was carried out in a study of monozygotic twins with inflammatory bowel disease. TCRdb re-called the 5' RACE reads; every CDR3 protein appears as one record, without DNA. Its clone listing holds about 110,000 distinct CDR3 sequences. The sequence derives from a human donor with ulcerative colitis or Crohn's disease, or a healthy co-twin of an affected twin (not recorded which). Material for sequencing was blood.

This CDR3 is CASSTGQGDSYNSPLHF. The chain uses TRBV5-1 and TRBJ1-6; TCRdb reports TRBD1, a call that lacks DNA to check it against. CDR3 length: 17 residues. CDR1 and CDR2 (germline): SGHRS, YFSETQ.